The entry that follows covers one T cell receptor beta chain sequence. Method: immunoSEQ multiplex PCR; TCRdb's copy keeps in-frame clones and lacks some. Of 30,000 to 45,000 clones in the sample, approximately 85% are singletons; the top ten hold roughly 11%. The CDR3 has 15 amino acids. Germline CDR1 and CDR2: SNHLY and FYNNEI. Trimming stripped 4 bases from V and 1 base from J, with 14 bases between. The data stem from a study of CD8 T cells in acute hepatitis C reinfection. The time point is: naive CD8 control sorted from an acute-time-point sample. Dead cells were excluded, and live cells stained for CD3, CD8 and CD45RO.

The TCR comes from a woman aged 18-35 years who spontaneously cleared hepatitis C infection. The chain recombines TRBV2 with TRBJ2-7; tentative D call: TRBD2 (5 bases). What was sequenced was naive CD8+ T cells from PBMCs. The CDR3 DNA reads as TGTGCCAGCAGTGCTAGCCGGACCGCGTCCTACGAGCAGTACTTC. This sequence encodes CASSASRTASYEQYF.